Following are 21 T cell receptor beta chains from one sample sequenced in a study of breast tumors, draining lymph nodes, adjacent tissues (dated by TCRdb to 2016 to 2018). The library was built by means of multiplex PCR. Sequenced on an Illumina HiSeq 2000. Using fastp trimming at Q25 and MiXCR clonotype assembly, TCRdb reanalyzed the public sequencing data and kept in-frame beta chains. A single entry per CDR3 protein holds the most common genes and DNA from its merged rows. The sample table lists roughly 130,000 distinct CDR3 sequences, about 31% of them with a count of one. Of the sample, around 2.3% falls within the top ten clones. The lymph node samples were taken from the axillary draining lymph nodes of breast cancer patients. Sequencing used axillary lymph node tissue. These receptors all stem from a female donor with breast cancer. Some clones in this sample may be carry-over from other donors' samples.

This clonotype was seen repeatedly, ten times or more. V is TRBV5-4 and J is TRBJ2-5, with D unresolved. The CDR3 has 14 amino acids. V was cut by 0 bases and J by 4 bases, with 10 bases left in between. CDR1 and CDR2 (germline): SGHNT, YYREEE (reference sequence). CDR3 DNA: TGTGCCAGCAGCTTGGGGCAGACTGGAGAGACCCAGTACTTC. Protein: CASSLGQTGETQYF.

The sample holds many counts of this clonotype. The chain employs TRBV6-1 and TRBJ2-7; D is ambiguous. Trimming pared 5 bases from V and 3 bases from J, leaving 8 bases between. This CDR3 spans 12 amino acids. The V gene's germline CDR1 is MNHNS and CDR2 SASEGT. CDR3 DNA: TGTGCCAGCAGTCTGTCCGGCTACGAGCAGTACGTC. It codes for CASSLSGYEQYV.

This clonotype was counted at least ten times. A single base separates this from a much larger clone, so it may be a read error. This chain connects TRBV20-1 to TRBJ2-5; tentatively, D is TRBD2 (5 bases). CDR3 size: 14 residues. Trimming stripped 3 bases from V and 7 bases from J, with 18 bases between. The germline CDR1 and CDR2 sequences are DFQATT and SNEGSKA (reference sequence). The CDR3 coding sequence is TGCAGTGCTAGTTTTACGGGATTGAGGGCGACCCAGTACTTC. This sequence encodes CSASFTGLRATQYF.

This clonotype was recorded many times. The rearrangement uses TRBV6-1 and TRBJ2-7; 7 positions match TRBD2. In germline, CDR1 is MNHNS, CDR2 SASEGT. The CDR3 runs to 13 residues. Germline trimming cut 4 bases from V and 7 bases from J; bases unmatched to any gene: 7. CDR3: CASSGVGGSEQYV. Written as DNA, the CDR3 is TGTGCCAGCAGTGGGGTGGGAGGGTCAGAGCAGTACGTC.

In its sample, this clonotype was seen many times. The chain couples TRBV19 to TRBJ1-2; the D gene is possibly TRBD1 (6 bases). CDR3 size: 15 residues. CDR1 and CDR2 from the germline V gene are LNHDA and SQIVND (reference sequence). V shed 5 bases and J shed 0 bases, with 13 bases lying between them. The CDR3 sequence is CASSPTGLANYGYTF. Here the CDR3 DNA reads TGTGCCAGTAGTCCTACAGGGCTAGCTAACTATGGCTACACCTTC.

Turning to this clonotype: A much larger clonotype is one base distant, so this may be a read error. The CDR3 end shows no conserved phenylalanine or tryptophan, and so a read error is likely. The chain joins TRBV30 to TRBJ1-4; TRBD1 might be the D (5 bases). There are 14 residues in the CDR3. Germline assignment: CDR1 GTSNPN and CDR2 SVGIG (reference sequence). The V end lost 4 bases, the J end lost 5 bases, and 14 bases lay between the germline ends. Here the CDR3 DNA reads TGTGCCTGGACCCTAACCGGGGCCAATGAAAAACTGTTTTGT. Translation: CAWTLTGANEKLFC.

This clonotype has more than one count but fewer than ten. V usage is TRBV6-1 and J usage is TRBJ2-5, with D possibly TRBD2 on 6 matching bases. The CDR3 has 14 residues. Germline CDR1 and CDR2: MNHNS and SASEGT. The V end was cut by 5 bases, the J end by 9 bases, with 19 bases between. The DNA of the CDR3 is TGTGCCAGCAGTCATCCCGGATCATGGGAGGCCCAGTACTTC. As protein: CASSHPGSWEAQYF.

The gene calls are TRBV3-1 and TRBJ2-7; D might be TRBD2 (5 bases). The CDR3 consists of 12 residues. CDR1 and CDR2 (germline): LGHDT, YNNKEL (reference sequence). V shed 4 bases and J shed 7 bases, with 11 bases lying between them. The CDR3 DNA follows: TGTGCCAGCAGCCTTACTAGTTATGAGCAGTACGTC. This codes for CASSLTSYEQYV.

This clonotype was seen repeatedly, ten times or more. The chain combines TRBV12-5 with TRBJ1-3, with D uncertain. CDR1 is LGHNT and CDR2 is FRNRAP in the germline V gene. The CDR3 has 15 residues. V was trimmed by 1 base and J by 0 bases, leaving 7 bases between them. The CDR3 sequence: CASGLGAISGNTIYF. The CDR3 DNA sequence: TGTGCTAGTGGTTTGGGGGCGATCTCTGGAAACACCATATATTTT.

This clonotype was recorded many times. A much larger clonotype is one base distant, so this may be a read error. The chain couples TRBV11-2 to TRBJ2-1; D is ambiguous. V shed 0 bases and J shed 12 bases, with 9 bases lying between them. This CDR3 contains 12 residues. Germline assignment: CDR1 SGHAT and CDR2 FQNNGV. The CDR3 DNA is TGTGCCAGCAGCTTAGAGGTCGGTGCGCAGTTCTTC. Encoded protein: CASSLEVGAQFF.

Of note for this clonotype: This may be a read error, as it is one base from a much larger clone. V usage is TRBV18 and J usage is TRBJ1-5; possible D gene TRBD1, 5 bases. V lost 6 bases and J lost 2, with 17 bases in between. The germline gives CDR1 KGHSH, CDR2 LQKENI. This CDR3 has 16 amino acids. CDR3 coding DNA: TGTGCCAGCTCCCAGGGACGGGAAAATTGCAATCAGCCCCAGCATTTT. Encoded protein: CASSQGRENCNQPQHF. The whole variable domain, remainder taken from reference TRBV18 and TRBJ1-5, is NAGVMQNPRHLVRRRGQEARLRCSPMKGHSHVYWYRQLPEEGLKFMVYLQKENIIDESGMPKERFSAEFPKEGPSILRIQQVVRGDSAAYFCASSQGRENCNQPQHFGDGTRLSIL.

The CDR3 here is CASGGDQYF. CDR3 DNA: TGTGCCTCCGGGGGGGACCAGTACTTC. This rearrangement joins TRBV11-2 to TRBJ2-5, with 8 nucleotides matching TRBD2. Germline CDR1 reads SGHAT; CDR2 reads FQNNGV. V shed 11 bases and J 10 bases; nucleotides not matched to a gene: 3. CDR3 size: 9 residues.

Worth noting for this clonotype: A much larger clone differs by one base, so this may be a read error. The rearrangement joins TRBV29-1 to TRBJ1-4; D is perhaps TRBD1 (5 bases). In germline, CDR1 is SQVTM, CDR2 ANQGSEA. The CDR3 totals 17 residues. The CDR3 region is CSVEERLRPGANEKLIF. For the CDR3, the DNA is TGCAGCGTTGAAGAAAGGTTACGTCCTGGGGCTAATGAAAAACTGATTTTT.

The chain has TRBV7-9 and TRBJ2-6; the D gene could be TRBD1 or TRBD2 (5 bases each). CDR3 length: 17 residues. V lost 5 bases and J lost 3, with 17 bases in between. The germline gives CDR1 SEHNR, CDR2 FQNEAQ (reference sequence). Here the CDR3 reads CASSDSGLAHGANVLTF. The CDR3 nucleotides are TGTGCCAGCAGCGATTCGGGGCTTGCACATGGGGCCAACGTCCTGACTTTC.

The chain combines TRBV20-1 with TRBJ2-7, with D possibly called TRBD1 or TRBD2 (6 bases each). CDR3 length: 12 amino acids. In germline, CDR1 is DFQATT, CDR2 SNEGSKA (reference sequence). This CDR3 is CSATGGGYEPYV. CDR3 DNA sequence: TGCAGTGCTACCGGGGGCGGCTACGAGCCGTACGTT.

This chain joins TRBV9 and TRBJ2-1, with 16 bases identical to TRBD2. The CDR3 contains 17 residues. Looked up from germline, CDR1 is SGDLS and CDR2 is YYNGEE. V was clipped by 4 bases and J by 3 bases; unmatched bases: 4. CDR3 amino acids: CASSLGLAGGLYNEQFF. CDR3 coding DNA: TGTGCCAGCAGCCTGGGACTAGCGGGGGGGCTCTACAATGAGCAGTTCTTC.

The chain recombines TRBV12-3 or TRBV12-4 with TRBJ2-7, with 8 bases identical to TRBD2. The CDR3 length is 14 residues. In nucleotides, the CDR3 is TGTGCCAGCAGTCGCGACGGACTAGCCTACAAGCAGTACGTC. Translating gives CASSRDGLAYKQYV.

This clonotype occurred many times. This chain links TRBV19 with TRBJ2-2; a weak D match, TRBD1 (6 bases). CDR3 length: 13 amino acids. Germline CDR1 and CDR2: LNHDA and SQIVND (reference sequence). V dropped 10 bases and J dropped 2 bases, with 11 bases sitting between them. The CDR3 protein is CATLGHNTGELFF. The CDR3, as DNA: TGTGCCACCTTGGGACACAACACCGGGGAGCTGTTTTTT. The full variable domain, rest sourced from reference TRBV19 and TRBJ2-2, is DGGITQSPKYLFRKEGQNVTLSCEQNLNHDAMYWYRQDPGQGLRLIYYSQIVNDFQKGDIAEGYSVSREKKESFPLTVTSAQKNPTAFYLCATLGHNTGELFFGEGSRLTVL.

The rearrangement joins TRBV7-9 to TRBJ1-4; 9 bases map to TRBD1. Germline CDR1 and CDR2: SEHNR and FQNEAQ (reference sequence). This CDR3 comprises 15 residues. After removal of 5 bases from V and 2 bases from J, the junction contained 3 bases not matched to a gene. In nucleotides, the CDR3 is TGTGCCAGCAGCCAGGGACAGGGTACTAATGAAAAACTGTTTTTT. Translation gives CASSQGQGTNEKLFF.

The chain employs TRBV5-5 and TRBJ2-3, with 10 bases lining up with TRBD2. CDR1 is SGHKS and CDR2 is YYEKEE in the germline V gene (reference sequence). Germline trimming cut 1 base from V and 5 bases from J; bases unmatched to any gene: 4. This CDR3 contains 15 residues. The CDR3 is CASSLLAGAGDTQYF. CDR3 sequence (DNA): TGTGCCAGCAGCTTGCTAGCGGGGGCGGGAGATACGCAGTATTTT.

This clonotype was found many times. The rearrangement links TRBV7-6 to TRBJ2-5; no firm D call. V was shortened by 2 bases and J by 1 base, with 8 bases between the two germline ends. The CDR3 consists of 14 residues. Germline V gene lookup returns CDR1 SGHVS and CDR2 FNYEAQ. CDR3 sequence reads: CASSLSPSQETQYF. The CDR3 DNA is TGTGCCAGCAGCTTATCCCCCAGCCAAGAGACCCAGTACTTC.